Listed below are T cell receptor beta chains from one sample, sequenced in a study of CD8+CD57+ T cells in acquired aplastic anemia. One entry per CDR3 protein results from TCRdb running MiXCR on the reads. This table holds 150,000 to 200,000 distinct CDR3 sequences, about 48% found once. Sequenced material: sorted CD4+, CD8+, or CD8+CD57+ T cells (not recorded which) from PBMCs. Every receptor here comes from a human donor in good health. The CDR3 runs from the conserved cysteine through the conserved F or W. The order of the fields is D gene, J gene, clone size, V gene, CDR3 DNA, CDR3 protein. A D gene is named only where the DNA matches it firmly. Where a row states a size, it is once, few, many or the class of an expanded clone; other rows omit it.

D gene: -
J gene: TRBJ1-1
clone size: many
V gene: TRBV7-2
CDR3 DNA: TGTGCCAGCAGCTTGGTACTAGAAGCTTTCTTT
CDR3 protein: CASSLVLEAFF

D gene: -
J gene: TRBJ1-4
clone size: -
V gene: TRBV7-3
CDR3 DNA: TGTGCCAGCAGCTTATTCCGGGGTGGGGCGAATGAAAAACTGTTTTTT
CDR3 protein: CASSLFRGGANEKLFF

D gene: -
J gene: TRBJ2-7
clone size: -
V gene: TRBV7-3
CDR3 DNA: TGTGCCAGCTCCAAGGGCCCTGACTACGAGCAGTACTTC
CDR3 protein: CASSKGPDYEQYF

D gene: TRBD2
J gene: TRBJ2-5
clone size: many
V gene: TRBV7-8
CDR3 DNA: TGTGCCAGCAGCTCACTTAGCGGGAGACAAGAGACCCAGTACTTC
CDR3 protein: CASSSLSGRQETQYF

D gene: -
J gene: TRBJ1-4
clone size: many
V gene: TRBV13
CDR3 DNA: TGTGCCAGCAGCTCCCTCCGGGACAATGAAAAACTGTTTTTT
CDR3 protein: CASSSLRDNEKLFF

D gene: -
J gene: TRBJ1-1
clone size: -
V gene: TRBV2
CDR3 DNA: TGTGCCAGCAGCCTTGACGCTGAAGCTTTCTTT
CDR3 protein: CASSLDAEAFF

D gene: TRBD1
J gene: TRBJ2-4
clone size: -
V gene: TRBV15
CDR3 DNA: TGTGCCACCAGCATAAGTTTAAGCGGACAGGGGTACTTC
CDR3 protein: CATSISLSGQGYF

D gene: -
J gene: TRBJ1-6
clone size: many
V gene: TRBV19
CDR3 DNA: TGTGCCAGTAGTAGCATGGTGAATTCACCCCTCCACTTT
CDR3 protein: CASSSMVNSPLHF

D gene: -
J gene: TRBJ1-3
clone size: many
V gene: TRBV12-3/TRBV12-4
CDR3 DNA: TGTGCCAGCAGCGGATCTGGAAACACCATATATTTT
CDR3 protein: CASSGSGNTIYF

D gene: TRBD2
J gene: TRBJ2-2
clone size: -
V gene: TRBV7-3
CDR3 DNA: TGTGCCAGCAGCTCCGAGACTAGCGGGGGCCAGGAGCTGTTTTTT
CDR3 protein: CASSSETSGGQELFF

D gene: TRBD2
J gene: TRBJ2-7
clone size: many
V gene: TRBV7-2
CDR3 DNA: TGTGCCAGCAGCAAAGGGACTAGCGGACTCCTATCCTACGAGCAGTACTTC
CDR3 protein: CASSKGTSGLLSYEQYF

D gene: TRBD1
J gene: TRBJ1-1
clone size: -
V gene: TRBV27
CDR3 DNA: TGTGCCAGCAGTTTTATGGACAGGGAGAACACTGAAGCTTTCTTT
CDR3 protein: CASSFMDRENTEAFF

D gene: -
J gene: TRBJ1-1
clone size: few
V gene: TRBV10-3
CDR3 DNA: TGTGCCATCAGTGACAGTCGACTAGCGGGAGCCCTAGATTTCTTT
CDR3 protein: CAISDSRLAGALDFF

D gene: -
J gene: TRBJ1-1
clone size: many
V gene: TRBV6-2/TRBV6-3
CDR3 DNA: TGTGCCAGCAGTTACTCGGCTAGGACTGAAGCTTTCTTT
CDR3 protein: CASSYSARTEAFF

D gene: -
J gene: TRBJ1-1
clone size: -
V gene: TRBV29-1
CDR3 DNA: TGCAGCGTTTCTGAGGAGGGCCAAGCTTTCTTT
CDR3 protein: CSVSEEGQAFF

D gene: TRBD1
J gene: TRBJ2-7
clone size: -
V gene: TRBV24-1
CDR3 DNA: TGTGCCACCAGTGACCCGGACAGGGGGGACGAGCAGTACTTC
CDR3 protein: CATSDPDRGDEQYF

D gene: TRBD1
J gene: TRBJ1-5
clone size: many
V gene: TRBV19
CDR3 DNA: TGTGCCAGTAGTATAGGTGGGACAGGTCCCCAGCCCCAGCATTTT
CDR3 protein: CASSIGGTGPQPQHF

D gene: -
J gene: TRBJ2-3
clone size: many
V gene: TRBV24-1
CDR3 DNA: TGTGCCACCAGTAGTCCTAGCGCGGCAGATACGCAGTATTTT
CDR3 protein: CATSSPSAADTQYF

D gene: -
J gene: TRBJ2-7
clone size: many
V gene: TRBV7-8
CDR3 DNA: TGTGCCAGCAGCACGCCCCTCGAGGGCCTAGGAGAGCAGTACTTC
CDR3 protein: CASSTPLEGLGEQYF

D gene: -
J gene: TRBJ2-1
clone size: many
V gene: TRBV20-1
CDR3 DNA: TGCAGTGCTGAGAGGCGTATCAATGAGCAGTTCTTC
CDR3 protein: CSAERRINEQFF

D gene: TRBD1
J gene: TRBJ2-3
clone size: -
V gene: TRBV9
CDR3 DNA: TGTGCCAGCAGCCGACAGGGTCGACACACAGATACGCAGTATTTT
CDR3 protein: CASSRQGRHTDTQYF

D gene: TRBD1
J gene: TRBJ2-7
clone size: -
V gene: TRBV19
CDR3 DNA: TGTGCCAGTAGTTTCGGGACAGGGGCATCCTACGAGCAGTACTTC
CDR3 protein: CASSFGTGASYEQYF

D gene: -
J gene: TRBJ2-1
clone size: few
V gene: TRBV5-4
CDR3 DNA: TGTGCCAGCAGCTTGGCGCCTAGCGCTAATATAAATGAGCAGTTCTTC
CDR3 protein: CASSLAPSANINEQFF

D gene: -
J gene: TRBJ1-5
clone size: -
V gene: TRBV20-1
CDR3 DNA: TGCAGTGCTACAGCAGGGCTTCAGCCCCAGCATTTT
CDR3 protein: CSATAGLQPQHF

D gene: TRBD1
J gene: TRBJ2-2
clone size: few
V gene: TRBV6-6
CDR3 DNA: TGTGCCAGCAGTTACGCACAGGGGACGAACACCGGGGAGCTGTTTTTT
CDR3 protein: CASSYAQGTNTGELFF

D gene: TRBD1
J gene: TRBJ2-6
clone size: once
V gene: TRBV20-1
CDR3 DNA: TGCAGTGCTAGAGATCTACAGGGGTCGACCTCTGGGGCCAACGTCCTGACTTTC
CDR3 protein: CSARDLQGSTSGANVLTF

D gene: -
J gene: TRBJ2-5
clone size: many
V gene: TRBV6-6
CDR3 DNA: TGTGCCAGCAGTTACTCCCCAGCCCAAGAGACCCAGTACTTC
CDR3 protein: CASSYSPAQETQYF

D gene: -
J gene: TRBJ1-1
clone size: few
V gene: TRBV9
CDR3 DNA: TGTGCCAGCAGCGTTTTGTGGGGGGACACTGAAGCTTTCTTT
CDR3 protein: CASSVLWGDTEAFF

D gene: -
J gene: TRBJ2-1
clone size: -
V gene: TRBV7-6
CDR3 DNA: TGTGCCAGCAGCAAACAGGGCTTGGGTTACAATGAGCAGTTCTTC
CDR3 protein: CASSKQGLGYNEQFF

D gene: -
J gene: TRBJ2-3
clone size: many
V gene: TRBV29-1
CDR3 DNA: TGCAGCGTCCAGGCCAGGGGATATAAAGATACGCAGTATTTT
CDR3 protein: CSVQARGYKDTQYF

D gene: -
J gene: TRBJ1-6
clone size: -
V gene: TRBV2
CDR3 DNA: TGTGCCAGCAGGGAACCAGGCTACAATTCACCCCTCCACTTT
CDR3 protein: CASREPGYNSPLHF

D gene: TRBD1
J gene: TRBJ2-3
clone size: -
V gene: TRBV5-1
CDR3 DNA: TGCGCCAGCAGCTACAAGACAGGGGGGAGCACAGATACGCAGTATTTT
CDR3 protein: CASSYKTGGSTDTQYF

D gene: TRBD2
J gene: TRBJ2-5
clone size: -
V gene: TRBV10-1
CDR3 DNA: TGCGCCAGCAGTCGATGGACTAGCGGGGGTCTCTGGGCCCAGTACTTC
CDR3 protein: CASSRWTSGGLWAQYF

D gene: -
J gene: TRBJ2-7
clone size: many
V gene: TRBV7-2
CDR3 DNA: TGTGCCAGCAGCTTATACTACGAGCAGTACTTC
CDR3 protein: CASSLYYEQYF

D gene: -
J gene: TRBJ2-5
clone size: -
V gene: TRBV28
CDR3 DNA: TGTGCCAGCAGTTCCCAGGCCGCTAGAGCAAACTTC
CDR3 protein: CASSSQAARANF

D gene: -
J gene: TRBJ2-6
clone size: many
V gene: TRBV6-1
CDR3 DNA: TGTGCCAGCAGTGTAAGGACTGCCCTCTCTGGGGCCAACGTCCTGACTTTC
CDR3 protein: CASSVRTALSGANVLTF

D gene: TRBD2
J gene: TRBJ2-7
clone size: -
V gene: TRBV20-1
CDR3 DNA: TGCAGTGCTAGAGATCACACTAGCGGGCCCTACGAGCAGTACTTC
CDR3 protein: CSARDHTSGPYEQYF

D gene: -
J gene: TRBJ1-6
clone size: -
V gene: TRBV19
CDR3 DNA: TGTGCCAGTAGTATGACCATTAATTCACCCCTCCACTTT
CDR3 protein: CASSMTINSPLHF

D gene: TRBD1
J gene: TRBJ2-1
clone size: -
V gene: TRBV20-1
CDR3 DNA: TGCAGTGCTTGGAGCCCCACAGGGGAGTCCTACAATGGGCAGTTCTTC
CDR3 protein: CSAWSPTGESYNGQFF

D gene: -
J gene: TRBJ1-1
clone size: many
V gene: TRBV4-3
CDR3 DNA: TGCGCCAGCAGCCAAGAAGGACAAAGGGGTGGCACTGAAGCTTTCTTT
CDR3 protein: CASSQEGQRGGTEAFF

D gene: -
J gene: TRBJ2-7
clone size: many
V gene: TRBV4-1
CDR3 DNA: TGCGCCAGCAGCCTTGCCAAACTTTCTAACTACGAGCAGTACTTC
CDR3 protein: CASSLAKLSNYEQYF

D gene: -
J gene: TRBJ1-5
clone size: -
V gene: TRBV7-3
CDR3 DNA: TGTGCCAGCAGTTGGACAGTCGATAGCAATCAGCCCCAGCATTTT
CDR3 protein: CASSWTVDSNQPQHF

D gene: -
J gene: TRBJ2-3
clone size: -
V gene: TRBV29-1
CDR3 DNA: TGCAGCGTAGAACAAGATACGCAGTATTTT
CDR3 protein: CSVEQDTQYF

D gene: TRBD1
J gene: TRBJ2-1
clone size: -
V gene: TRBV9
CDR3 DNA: TGTGCCAGCAGCGACGACAGGGTGACGCGGAATGAGCAGTTCTTC
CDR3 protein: CASSDDRVTRNEQFF

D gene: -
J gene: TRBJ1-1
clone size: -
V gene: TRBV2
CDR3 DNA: TGTGCCAGCGCAGGACAGCAAGCTTTCTTT
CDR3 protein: CASAGQQAFF

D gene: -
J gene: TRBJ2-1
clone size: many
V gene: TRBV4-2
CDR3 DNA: TGTGCCAGCAGCCGCATAGGACTGAACAATGAGCAGTTCTTC
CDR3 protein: CASSRIGLNNEQFF

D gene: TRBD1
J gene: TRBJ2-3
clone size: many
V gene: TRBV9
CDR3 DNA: TGTGCCAGCAGCGTAGGATGGGGCTGGGACAGGGGGAATACAGATACGCAGTATTTT
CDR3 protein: CASSVGWGWDRGNTDTQYF

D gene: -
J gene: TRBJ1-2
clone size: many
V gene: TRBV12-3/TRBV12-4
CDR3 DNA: TGTGCCAGCAGTTTAGCGTACCAGGCTACCCCCTTC
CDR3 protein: CASSLAYQATPF

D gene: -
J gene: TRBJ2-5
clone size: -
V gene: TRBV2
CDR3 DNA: TGTGCCATCAGGGGGGGAGTGGAGGAGACCCAGTACTTC
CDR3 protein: CAIRGGVEETQYF

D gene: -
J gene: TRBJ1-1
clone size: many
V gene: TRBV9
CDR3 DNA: TGTGCCAGCAGCGTAGTAGTTGAGGTTGTCGGGACTGAAGCTTTCTTT
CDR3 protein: CASSVVVEVVGTEAFF

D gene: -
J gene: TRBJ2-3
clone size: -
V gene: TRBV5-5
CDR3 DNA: TGTGCCAGCAGCTGGACGTATACGCAGTATTTT
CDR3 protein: CASSWTYTQYF

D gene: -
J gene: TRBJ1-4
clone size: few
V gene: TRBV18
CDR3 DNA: TGTGCCAGCTCACAGGGGCATTCCCATGAAAAACTGTTTTTT
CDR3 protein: CASSQGHSHEKLFF

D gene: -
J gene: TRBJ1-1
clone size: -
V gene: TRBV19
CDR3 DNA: TGTGCCAGTAGTATTGCCCGGGCGAACACTGAAGCTTTCTTT
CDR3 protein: CASSIARANTEAFF

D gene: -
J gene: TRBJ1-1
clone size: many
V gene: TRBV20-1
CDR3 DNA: TGCAGTGCTAAGAAAGGGGTATCGATCGCTGAAGCTTTCTTT
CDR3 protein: CSAKKGVSIAEAFF